The 14 T cell receptor beta chains below were found in one sample sequenced in a study of regulatory T cells in long-lasting Graves disease. iRepertoire HTBI primers and Arm-PCR of CDR3 regions built TCR beta libraries. TCRdb redid the calling of the multiplex PCR reads with MiXCR, one entry per CDR3 protein. The sample lists around 460,000 distinct CDR3 sequences; about 20% were seen once. Time point specified: persistent/refractory GD, antithyroid drugs over 5 years with positive TRAb. Isolated PBMC RNA provided the starting material for the TCR library. Sequences were derived from peripheral blood mononuclear cells (PBMCs), sampled when the disease was refractory, from a patient treated with antithyroid drugs. All receptors derive from a female donor with Graves disease.

Many counts were recorded for this clonotype. The chain joins TRBV28 to TRBJ2-5; TRBD1 agrees at 10 bases. Germline V gene lookup returns CDR1 MDHEN and CDR2 SYDVKM. The CDR3 length is 16 residues. Losses at the gene ends were 5 bases for V and 4 bases for J; bases not matched to a gene: 10. CDR3 nucleotides: TGTGCCAGCAGTCAGTCCCTGACAGGGGGCGTAGAGACCCAGTACTTC. Its translation: CASSQSLTGGVETQYF.

The table lists this clonotype with a few counts. The chain employs TRBV19 and TRBJ1-3; D is ambiguous. Between the trimmed V and J ends, which lost 8 bases and 2 bases, there was a span of 10 bases. Germline-derived CDR1 and CDR2 are LNHDA and SQIVND (reference sequence). CDR3 length equals 13 residues. CDR3 nucleotides: TGTGCCAGTCCCTCACATCCTGGAAACACCATATATTTT. It is translated as CASPSHPGNTIYF.

This clonotype appeared many times. V gene TRBV20-1 combines with J gene TRBJ2-5, with D possibly being TRBD1 or TRBD2 (5 bases each). This CDR3 has 13 residues. V gave up 6 bases and J gave up 3 bases, with 14 bases separating them. Germline-derived CDR1 and CDR2 are DFQATT and SNEGSKA (reference sequence). This chain's CDR3 is CSAKHGTKETQYF. Here the CDR3 DNA reads TGCAGTGCAAAACACGGGACGAAAGAGACCCAGTACTTC.

In this sample, this clonotype turned up many times. An end of the junction does not agree with germline; a read error may underlie this. The chain employs TRBV7-7 and TRBJ2-7, with TRBD2 identical over 11 bases. The CDR3 sequence is 17 residues long. The germline gives CDR1 SSHAT, CDR2 FNYEAQ (reference sequence). As DNA, the CDR3 is TGTGCTAGCAGCTTAGGAGGAAGACTAGCGGGGTTCCACGAGCAGTACTTC. Its protein is CASSLGGRLAGFHEQYF.

To note about this clonotype: A much larger clone lies a single base off, so this may be a read error. Here the CDR3 reads CARSRDRATLGELFF. In DNA, the CDR3 is TGTGCCCGCAGTCGGGACCGGGCCACCCTAGGGGAGCTGTTTTTT. The rearrangement joins TRBV12-3 or TRBV12-4 to TRBJ2-2; perhaps D is TRBD1 or TRBD2 (5 bases each). The CDR3 spans 15 residues.

This clonotype was counted ten times or more. The rearrangement uses TRBV29-1 and TRBJ2-7, with a tentative D call TRBD1 (5 bases). The CDR3 runs 12 residues. Per germline, CDR1 SQVTM and CDR2 ANQGSEA. Trimming pared 5 bases from V and 2 bases from J, leaving 10 bases between. This CDR3 is CSVSDTTYEQYF. For the CDR3, the DNA is TGCAGCGTTTCGGACACGACCTACGAGCAGTACTTC.

This clonotype was detected only once. This chain joins TRBV19 and TRBJ1-5; TRBD1 matches at 8 bases. The germline V gene encodes CDR1 LNHDA and CDR2 SQIVND (reference sequence). The CDR3 contains 15 residues. The V segment lost 5 bases and the J segment 2 bases; nucleotides outside the gene matches: 5. This chain's CDR3 is CASSGQGQGNQPQHF. As DNA, the CDR3 is TGTGCCAGTAGTGGCCAGGGACAGGGCAATCAGCCCCAGCATTTT.

This clonotype was observed a few times. The genes are TRBV4-3 and TRBJ2-7; D is possibly TRBD2 (7 bases). This CDR3 comprises 15 residues. The germline V gene encodes CDR1 LGHNA and CDR2 YSLEER. Trimming removed 0 bases at V and 4 bases at J, with 13 bases between. CDR3 nucleotides: TGCGCCAGCAGCCAAGATTGGGGAGGGGGGTACGAGCAGTACTTC. It yields the protein CASSQDWGGGYEQYF.

The rearrangement uses TRBV6-1 and TRBJ2-3; D uncertain. The CDR3 spans 16 residues. Trimming shortened V by 5 bases and J by 6 bases, and 21 bases separated the two germline ends. The V gene's germline CDR1 is MNHNS and CDR2 SASEGT. CDR3 residues: CASSPRTGPEVDTQYF. The DNA of the CDR3 is TGTGCCAGCAGTCCCAGGACGGGCCCCGAGGTCGATACGCAGTATTTT.

This clonotype was picked up many times. The chain employs TRBV20-1 and TRBJ1-2, with no clear D. The germline gives CDR1 DFQATT, CDR2 SNEGSKA (reference sequence). V was cut by 3 bases and J by 5 bases, with 10 bases left in between. The length of the CDR3 is 12 residues. The CDR3 nucleotides are TGCAGTGCTAGGTGGAATGGGTATGGCTACACCTTC. Encoded protein: CSARWNGYGYTF.

This clonotype occurred a few times. The genes are TRBV3-1 and TRBJ1-4; D gene ambiguous. The CDR3 has 14 amino acids. Trimming stripped 0 bases from V and 6 bases from J, with 8 bases between. CDR1 and CDR2 from the germline V gene are LGHDT and YNNKEL (reference sequence). The CDR3 here is CASSQETGYEKLFF. The CDR3 nucleotides read TGTGCCAGCAGCCAAGAAACGGGGTATGAAAAACTGTTTTTT. Supplemented by reference TRBV3-1 and TRBJ1-4, the full variable domain reads DTAVSQTPKYLVTQMGNDKSIKCEQNLGHDTMYWYKQDSKKFLKIMFSYNNKELIINETVPNRFSPKSPDKAHLNLHINSLELGDSAVYFCASSQETGYEKLFFGSGTQLSVL.

The rearrangement links TRBV12-3 or TRBV12-4 to TRBJ1-3; D gene ambiguous. Between the trimmed V and J ends, which lost 3 bases and 7 bases, there was a span of 4 bases. CDR3 length: 11 residues. This CDR3 is CASSLVNTIYF. As DNA, the CDR3 is TGTGCCAGCAGTTTGGTCAACACCATATATTTT.

This clonotype was detected a few times. CDR3: CASSLNRGYEKLFF. CDR3 sequence (DNA): TGCGCCAGCAGCTTGAACAGGGGGTATGAAAAACTGTTTTTT. The chain employs TRBV5-1 and TRBJ1-4, with 8 bases identical to TRBD1. V was pared by 1 base and J by 6 bases, with 2 bases of the junction left unmatched. The CDR3 has 14 amino acids. CDR1 and CDR2 from the germline V gene are SGHRS and YFSETQ.

The gene calls are TRBV29-1 and TRBJ1-2; 9 bases agree with TRBD1. The CDR3 runs 15 residues. CDR1 and CDR2 (germline): SQVTM, ANQGSEA. Unmatched junction bases numbered 5, after V lost 1 base and J lost 2 bases. The CDR3 DNA is TGCAGCGTTGAAGGCGGGACAGGGACCAACTATGGCTACACCTTC. Its translation: CSVEGGTGTNYGYTF. The variable domain in full, completed from reference TRBV29-1 and TRBJ1-2, reads SAVISQKPSRDICQRGTSLTIQCQVDSQVTMMFWYRQQPGQSLTLIATANQGSEATYESGFVIDKFPISRPNLTFSTLTVSNMSPEDSSIYLCSVEGGTGTNYGYTFGSGTRLTVV.